A single sample gave rise to the 26 T cell receptor beta chains below, sequenced in a study of T cell repertoires in cytomegalovirus infection. One entry per CDR3 protein results from TCRdb running MiXCR on the reads. The sample comprises around 300,000 distinct CDR3 sequences, about 25% of which are singletons, and approximately 14% rests with the top ten. What was sequenced was PBMCs. Every receptor here comes from a human donor in good health (CMV status not recorded). Some clones in this sample may be carry-over from other donors' samples.

This clonotype was seen a handful of times. The rearrangement uses TRBV28 and TRBJ1-5; 8 bases are a match to TRBD1. This CDR3 has 14 amino acids. V dropped 5 bases and J dropped 7; count of bases not matched to a gene: 7. Germline CDR1 reads MDHEN; CDR2 reads SYDVKM. The CDR3 sequence is CASSRDRGGQPQHF. The CDR3 DNA is TGTGCCAGCAGTCGCGACAGGGGTGGGCAGCCCCAGCATTTT.

V gene TRBV29-1 combines with J gene TRBJ2-5, with D tentatively TRBD1 (7 bases). This CDR3 has 13 amino acids. Germline assignment: CDR1 SQVTM and CDR2 ANQGSEA. Trimming cost V 6 bases and J 2 bases, with 13 bases left between them. CDR3 protein: CSVRRGVQETQYF. The CDR3 nucleotides read TGCAGCGTCCGCAGGGGGGTACAAGAGACCCAGTACTTC.

This clonotype was detected a few times. The chain combines TRBV20-1 with TRBJ2-1; the D is unclear. CDR1 and CDR2 (germline): DFQATT, SNEGSKA (reference sequence). The CDR3 spans 12 residues. The V gene lost 5 bases and the J gene lost 5 bases, with 10 bases spanning the gap. CDR3 nucleotide sequence: TGCAGTGCTTCACCAGCGCACAATGAGCAGTTCTTC. This codes for CSASPAHNEQFF.

This clonotype was counted a few times. The chain is built from TRBV7-2 and TRBJ2-6, with D perhaps TRBD1 or TRBD2 (5 bases each). The V and J ends lost 5 bases and 2 bases respectively, with 13 bases between them. The germline V gene encodes CDR1 SGHTA and CDR2 FQGNSA. The CDR3 totals 16 residues. The CDR3 sequence: CASSLRVGAGANVLTF. DNA of the CDR3: TGTGCCAGCAGCCTAAGGGTGGGGGCTGGGGCCAACGTCCTGACTTTC. Based on the CDR3 plus reference TRBV7-2 and TRBJ2-6, the full variable domain is GAGVSQSPSNKVTEKGKDVELRCDPISGHTALYWYRQSLGQGLEFLIYFQGNSAPDKSGLPSDRFSAERTGGSVSTLTIQRTQQEDSAVYLCASSLRVGAGANVLTFGAGSRLTVL.

This clonotype was detected many times. The V call is TRBV12-3 or TRBV12-4, the J call TRBJ1-2; 11 nucleotides match TRBD1. The trim removed 5 bases at V and 1 base at J, leaving 6 bases unmatched. The CDR3 has 16 residues. The CDR3 sequence is CASSVGQGVRNYGYTF. The CDR3 DNA is TGTGCCAGCAGTGTGGGACAGGGGGTCCGTAACTATGGCTACACCTTC.

Many counts were recorded for this clonotype. The chain employs TRBV7-2 and TRBJ2-5; 7 nucleotides match TRBD1. The CDR3 has 16 amino acids. J lost 5 bases, V lost 0 bases, and 9 bases had no gene match. Looked up from germline, CDR1 is SGHTA and CDR2 is FQGNSA. CDR3 amino acids: CASSLAVGQVFETQYF. CDR3 DNA sequence: TGTGCCAGCAGCTTAGCGGTTGGACAGGTCTTTGAGACCCAGTACTTC.

This clonotype was detected ten times or more. V gene TRBV7-2 combines with J gene TRBJ1-1; possible D gene TRBD1, 5 bases. From germline, CDR1 is SGHTA and CDR2 FQGNSA. Trimming pared 4 bases from V and 2 bases from J, leaving 11 bases between. This CDR3 has 14 amino acids. CDR3 nucleotides: TGTGCCAGCAGCTCCCCAGGGTTCAACACTGAAGCTTTCTTT. It codes for CASSSPGFNTEAFF.

In its sample, this clonotype was seen a few times. This chain links TRBV9 with TRBJ2-3, with D possibly called TRBD1 or TRBD2 (6 bases each). CDR1 SGDLS and CDR2 YYNGEE come from the germline V gene. V lost 3 bases and J lost 3, with 11 bases in between. CDR3 size: 14 residues. Here the CDR3 DNA reads TGTGCCAGCAGCGAGAGAGGGGGGACAGATACGCAGTATTTT. Translated, it gives CASSERGGTDTQYF.

This chain links TRBV6-1 with TRBJ2-1; 8 bases agree with TRBD2. The CDR3 has 16 residues. V shed 2 bases, J shed 4 bases, and the junction held 7 bases outside the gene matches. Germline assignment: CDR1 MNHNS and CDR2 SASEGT. The CDR3 loop is CASSEMGSGIYNEQFF. CDR3 nucleotides: TGTGCCAGCAGTGAAATGGGTAGCGGGATTTACAATGAGCAGTTCTTC.

J is TRBJ2-6 and V is TRBV6-2 or TRBV6-3; 10 positions match TRBD1. With 6 bases clipped from V and 2 bases from J, the junction kept 1 base outside the gene matches. The CDR3 consists of 15 residues. In germline, CDR1 is MNHEY, CDR2 SVGEGT. The CDR3 sequence is CASSDRGPGANVLTF. For the CDR3, the DNA is TGTGCCAGCAGCGACAGGGGGCCTGGGGCCAACGTCCTGACTTTC.

This clonotype was picked up many times. The rearrangement uses TRBV7-2 and TRBJ2-1; D remains ambiguous. This CDR3 region has 12 residues. Germline assignment: CDR1 SGHTA and CDR2 FQGNSA. Trimming removed 5 bases at V and 0 bases at J, with 2 bases between. In DNA, the CDR3 is TGTGCCAGCAGCGCCTCCTACAATGAGCAGTTCTTC. Amino acid sequence: CASSASYNEQFF.

The rearrangement uses TRBV15 and TRBJ1-2; tentatively, D is TRBD1 (5 bases). Germline V gene sequence: CDR1 LNHNV, CDR2 YYDKDF (reference sequence). The CDR3 runs 15 residues. Trimming pared 0 bases from V and 4 bases from J, leaving 12 bases between. CDR3 in DNA: TGTGCCACCAGCAGAGATCGGTCAGGGAGCTATGGCTACACCTTC. Translated, it gives CATSRDRSGSYGYTF.

V is TRBV2 and J is TRBJ1-1; no definite D call. V gave up 6 bases and J gave up 1 base, with 9 bases separating them. CDR1 and CDR2 from the germline V gene are SNHLY and FYNNEI. The CDR3 spans 13 residues. The CDR3 spells CASRGSQNTEAFF. For the CDR3, the DNA is TGTGCCAGCAGAGGGTCACAGAACACTGAAGCTTTCTTT.

At least ten counts were recorded for this clonotype. The chain joins TRBV7-2 to TRBJ2-7; D gene ambiguous. The CDR3 contains 13 residues. Trimming stripped 5 bases from V and 2 bases from J, with 10 bases between. The V gene's germline CDR1 is SGHTA and CDR2 FQGNSA. The CDR3 DNA is TGTGCCAGCAGCCGCCAGAACGCCTACGAGCAGTACTTC. It codes for CASSRQNAYEQYF.

This clonotype was counted only a few times. This chain connects TRBV28 to TRBJ1-2; D ambiguous. Germline lookup yields CDR1 MDHEN and CDR2 SYDVKM. Trimming removed 4 bases at V and 4 bases at J, with 13 bases between. The CDR3 is 14 amino acids. This CDR3 is CASSSDPGGYGYTF. The CDR3 DNA follows: TGTGCCAGCAGTTCCGACCCCGGCGGCTATGGCTACACCTTC.

The genes are TRBV28 and TRBJ1-6; D perhaps matches TRBD1 (5 bases). V was clipped by 4 bases and J by 10 bases, with 17 bases between them. CDR1 is MDHEN, CDR2 SYDVKM, per germline. The CDR3 extends over 15 amino acids. This CDR3 is CASSSQSGIRSPLHF. The DNA for the CDR3 is TGTGCCAGCAGTTCCCAATCAGGGATTCGCTCACCCCTCCACTTT.

Ten or more counts support this clonotype. This chain joins TRBV28 and TRBJ2-1; TRBD2 is a possible D gene (6 bases). CDR3 length equals 14 residues. With 3 bases removed from V and 4 bases from J, the gap between germline ends came to 10 bases. The germline gives CDR1 MDHEN, CDR2 SYDVKM. For the CDR3, the DNA is TGTGCCAGCAGTTTGGCGGGGCCTTACAATGAGCAGTTCTTC. Residues: CASSLAGPYNEQFF. Supplemented by reference TRBV28 and TRBJ2-1, the full variable domain reads DVKVTQSSRYLVKRTGEKVFLECVQDMDHENMFWYRQDPGLGLRLIYFSYDVKMKEKGDIPEGYSVSREKKERFSLILESASTNQTSMYLCASSLAGPYNEQFFGPGTRLTVL.

The chain is built from TRBV28 and TRBJ2-1, with D unclear. Germline V gene sequence: CDR1 MDHEN, CDR2 SYDVKM. Trimming shortened V by 2 bases and J by 10 bases, and 12 bases separated the two germline ends. The CDR3 sequence is 13 residues long. The DNA of the CDR3 is TGTGCCAGCAGTTTACGGGTAGTTTTGGAGCAGTTCTTC. Protein: CASSLRVVLEQFF.

This clonotype was observed a few times. This chain joins TRBV12-5 and TRBJ1-5; TRBD1 agrees at 7 bases. Trimming at V came to 0 bases and at J to 4 bases, leaving 6 bases not matched to a gene. This CDR3 has 16 residues. Per germline, CDR1 LGHNT and CDR2 FRNRAP. CDR3 DNA sequence: TGTGCTAGTGGTTTGGTAAGGACAGGCGATAATCAGCCCCAGCATTTT. Encoded protein: CASGLVRTGDNQPQHF.

In this sample, this clonotype turned up many times. The CDR3 spells CASSFRGTPDTDTQYF. Written as DNA, the CDR3 is TGTGCCAGCAGCTTTAGGGGGACCCCGGATACAGATACGCAGTATTTT. J is TRBJ2-3 and V is TRBV7-2; D might be TRBD1 (6 bases). The ends were cut back, 3 bases at V and 3 bases at J, with 16 bases in the middle. Germline loops: CDR1 SGHTA, CDR2 FQGNSA. CDR3 length: 16 amino acids.

The chain joins TRBV20-1 to TRBJ2-3, with 11 positions matching TRBD2. Per the germline V gene, CDR1 is DFQATT and CDR2 is SNEGSKA (reference sequence). V lost 6 bases to trimming and J lost 4 bases; unmatched junction nucleotides: 15. The CDR3 consists of 17 residues. This CDR3 is CSAVGVSGGAEADTQYF. The DNA for the CDR3 is TGCAGTGCCGTGGGGGTTAGCGGGGGGGCCGAGGCAGATACGCAGTATTTT.

In its sample, this clonotype was seen once. The CDR3 here is CASSRANEKLFF. The CDR3 DNA is TGTGCCAGCAGTCGGGCTAATGAAAAACTGTTTTTT. The chain links TRBV2 to TRBJ1-4; D not certain. V was clipped by 5 bases and J by 3 bases, with 4 bases between them. CDR3 length: 12 residues. Germline V gene lookup returns CDR1 SNHLY and CDR2 FYNNEI.

This clonotype was found once. The V call is TRBV2, the J call TRBJ1-1; D ambiguous. The CDR3 runs to 13 residues. Between the trimmed V and J ends, which lost 10 bases and 0 bases, there was a span of 12 bases. CDR1 is SNHLY and CDR2 is FYNNEI in the germline V gene. The CDR3 DNA reads as TGTGCCACCAAGCCTAACGTGAACACTGAAGCTTTCTTT. Protein product: CATKPNVNTEAFF.

This clonotype was seen only a few times. This chain connects TRBV5-1 to TRBJ2-6, with D perhaps assigned TRBD1 or TRBD2 (6 bases each). The CDR3 covers 19 residues. Trimming stripped 3 bases from V and 2 bases from J, with 21 bases between. Germline V gene sequence: CDR1 SGHRS, CDR2 YFSETQ. CDR3: CASSSWGAGLGAGANVLTF. CDR3 DNA sequence: TGCGCCAGCAGCTCATGGGGGGCAGGCCTGGGGGCTGGGGCCAACGTCCTGACTTTC.

In this sample, this clonotype turned up a few times. This chain links TRBV9 with TRBJ2-1, with 8 bases fitting TRBD2. Trimming cost V 10 bases and J 5 bases; bases outside gene matches: 8. This CDR3 is built from 13 residues. Germline loops: CDR1 SGDLS, CDR2 YYNGEE. The CDR3 spells CASGGGYNNEQFF. The CDR3, as DNA: TGTGCCTCGGGGGGGGGTTATAACAATGAGCAGTTCTTC. Variable domain in full (rest from reference TRBV9 and TRBJ2-1): DSGVTQTPKHLITATGQRVTLRCSPRSGDLSVYWYQQSLDQGLQFLIQYYNGEERAKGNILERFSAQQFPDLHSELNLSSLELGDSALYFCASGGGYNNEQFFGPGTRLTVL.

This clonotype was counted a few times. The gene calls are TRBV28 and TRBJ1-4, with 11 positions matching TRBD1. The ends lost 6 bases at V and 8 bases at J; junction bases unmatched: 8. The CDR3 sequence is 15 residues long. Germline-derived CDR1 and CDR2 are MDHEN and SYDVKM. This chain's CDR3 is CASRWDRGSREKLFF. The CDR3 DNA is TGTGCCAGCAGGTGGGACAGGGGGTCTCGAGAAAAACTGTTTTTT.